The clone carrying this T cell receptor (beta chain) appeared many times. The antigen is undetermined. TCRdb ran MiXCR on the 5' RACE reads and lists one entry per CDR3 protein. The data contain about 36,000 distinct CDR3 sequences, approximately 11% of them singletons. These data are taken from a study of CD8 T cells in ankylosing spondylitis. Study conclusions and caveats: Reportedly, matched ankylosing spondylitis synovial fluid was significantly enriched for disease-linked clones. Reactive arthritis synovial fluid and blood were previously reported to contain some motif variants. A CD8+ phenotype characterized the disease-linked clones, which were relatively rare in peripheral blood. The study identified a TCR beta motif of 7 or 8 highly homologous variants that appeared characteristic of ankylosing spondylitis blood.

From germline, CDR1 is SGHVS and CDR2 FNYEAQ. This CDR3 region has 15 residues. V dropped 5 bases and J dropped 5; count of bases not matched to a gene: 8. This clonotype was sampled from a male donor with ankylosing spondylitis. The chain combines TRBV7-6 with TRBJ2-3; 9 nucleotides agree with TRBD1. The sequenced sample was synovial fluid, either unsorted or a sorted T cell fraction (not recorded which). CDR3 nucleotide sequence: TGTGCCAGCAGCACAACAGGGGGCGTTGGAGATACGCAGTATTTT. Encoded protein: CASSTTGGVGDTQYF.